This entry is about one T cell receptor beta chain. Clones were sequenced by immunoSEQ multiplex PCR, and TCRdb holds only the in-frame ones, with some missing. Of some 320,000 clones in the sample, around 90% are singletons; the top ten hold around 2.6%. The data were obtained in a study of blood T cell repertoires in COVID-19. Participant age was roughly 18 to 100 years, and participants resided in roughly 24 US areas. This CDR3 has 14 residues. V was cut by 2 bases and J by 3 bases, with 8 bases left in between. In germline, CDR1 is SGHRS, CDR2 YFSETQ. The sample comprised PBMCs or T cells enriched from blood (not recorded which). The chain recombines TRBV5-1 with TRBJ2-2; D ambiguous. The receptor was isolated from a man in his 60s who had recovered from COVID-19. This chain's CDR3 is CASSFLRDTGELFF. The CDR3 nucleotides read TGCGCCAGCAGCTTTCTTCGGGACACCGGGGAGCTGTTTTTT.